This T cell receptor beta chain was sequenced during a study of blood T cell repertoires in COVID-19. Overall study: Acute and convalescent COVID-19 samples came from the United States, Italy and Spain. T cells, B-cell-depleted T cells, or PBMCs supplied cDNA or gDNA.

In germline, CDR1 is SGHRS, CDR2 YFSETQ. The CDR3 is made up of 15 amino acids. After removal of 2 bases from V and 8 bases from J, the junction contained 8 bases not matched to a gene. Authors' processing steps: Nucleated cell number was recorded as an estimate derived from reference gene primer amplification. The repertoire was sequenced with immunoSEQ multiplex PCR; TCRdb's copy has only in-frame clones and lacks some. V and J calls and clone size are copied from that table; D and trimming were computed from the DNA. The table lists roughly 42,000 clones, roughly three quarters of them singletons.

The sequencing input was peripheral blood. This chain links TRBV5-1 with TRBJ2-1; 9 bases fit TRBD1. The receptor's source is a woman older than 75 with acute or convalescent COVID-19. CDR3 DNA: TGCGCCAGCAGCTTTGCCGGGACAGGGAGGGATGAGCAGTTCTTC. Its protein product is CASSFAGTGRDEQFF.